These 22 T cell receptor beta chains share one sample of origin, sequenced in a study of read filtering for tumor transcriptome and immune sequencing. This library used around 0.4 ug RNA and molecular barcoded adaptors spanning alpha/delta and beta/gamma chains. Each CDR3 protein gets one entry after TCRdb re-called the reads with MiXCR. Of 46,000 or so distinct CDR3 sequences listed, roughly 19% are singletons. Sequencing was carried out using a population of CD138-negative cells sorted from bone marrow. These receptors were collected from a donor aged 40 or older with multiple myeloma.

By share, this clonotype ranks as medium-sized (0.01 to 0.1%). The rearrangement links TRBV28 to TRBJ2-7; D is undetermined. The CDR3 has 11 residues. The V end lost 6 bases, the J end lost 0 bases, and 3 bases lay between the germline ends. From germline, CDR1 is MDHEN and CDR2 SYDVKM. The CDR3 here is CASSHSYEQYF. The CDR3 coding sequence is TGTGCCAGCAGCCACTCCTACGAGCAGTACTTC.

As for this clonotype: The conserved closing phenylalanine or tryptophan is absent in this CDR3, likely reflecting a read error. The V gene is TRBV20-1, the J gene TRBJ2-5; possible D gene TRBD2, 5 bases. Trimming cost V 2 bases and J 2 bases, with 18 bases left between them. The CDR3 is 16 residues long. The germline gives CDR1 DFQATT, CDR2 SNEGSKA (reference sequence). CDR3 sequence: CSARHWPAEWQETQYC. Written as DNA, the CDR3 is TGCAGTGCTAGACACTGGCCAGCGGAGTGGCAAGAGACCCAGTACTGC.

The J gene is TRBJ1-2, the V gene TRBV19, with a tentative D call TRBD1 (5 bases). CDR3 length equals 13 residues. V lost 3 bases and J lost 2, with 7 bases in between. Germline CDR1 is LNHDA and CDR2 is SQIVND (reference sequence). The chain's CDR3 is CASSINRNYGYTF. CDR3 DNA sequence: TGTGCCAGTAGTATCAACAGGAACTATGGCTACACCTTC.

This clonotype is labeled as medium-sized. This sequence joins TRBV11-2 and TRBJ2-1; 7 nucleotides match TRBD1. Germline assignment: CDR1 SGHAT and CDR2 FQNNGV. After removal of 3 bases from V and 5 bases from J, the junction contained 4 bases not matched to a gene. The CDR3 consists of 14 residues. CDR3 in amino acids: CASSLYRGNNEQFF. CDR3 nucleotide sequence: TGTGCCAGCAGCTTGTACAGGGGAAACAATGAGCAGTTCTTC.

This clonotype was recorded at least ten times. DNA for the CDR3: TGTGCCAGCAGCTTAGCCCCCGGTTACGGAAACACCATATATTTT. Translation: CASSLAPGYGNTIYF. This rearrangement joins TRBV7-2 to TRBJ1-3; no firm D call. This CDR3 comprises 15 residues. Between the trimmed V and J ends, which lost 0 bases and 4 bases, there was a span of 10 bases. Germline-derived CDR1 and CDR2 are SGHTA and FQGNSA.

This clonotype has a count of ten or more. The V and J genes are TRBV4-3 and TRBJ1-1; D remains unclear. The CDR3 consists of 14 residues. Trimming took off 0 bases at V and 4 bases at J, with 9 bases between the two ends. The germline gives CDR1 LGHNA, CDR2 YSLEER. The CDR3 DNA follows: TGCGCCAGCAGCCAAGAGTCAACGGCCACTGAAGCTTTCTTT. This sequence encodes CASSQESTATEAFF.

This clonotype showed up many times. The gene calls are TRBV19 and TRBJ2-7, with 8 bases lining up with TRBD2. The length of the CDR3 is 13 residues. J was trimmed by 6 bases and V by 6 bases; bases with no gene match: 7. Germline loops: CDR1 LNHDA, CDR2 SQIVND (reference sequence). CDR3 DNA: TGTGCCAGTAGACTAGCGGAAGCAGGCGAGCAGTACTTC. Translating gives CASRLAEAGEQYF. Full variable domain (remainder filled in from reference TRBV19 and TRBJ2-7): DGGITQSPKYLFRKEGQNVTLSCEQNLNHDAMYWYRQDPGQGLRLIYYSQIVNDFQKGDIAEGYSVSREKKESFPLTVTSAQKNPTAFYLCASRLAEAGEQYFGPGTRLTVT.

The genes are TRBV20-1 and TRBJ2-3; 8 bases agree with TRBD2. The trim removed 6 bases at V and 5 bases at J, leaving 13 bases unmatched. Germline loops: CDR1 DFQATT, CDR2 SNEGSKA (reference sequence). The CDR3 runs 15 residues. The CDR3 protein is CSALEIAGPRDTQYF. In DNA, the CDR3 is TGCAGTGCCCTCGAAATAGCGGGACCCCGAGATACGCAGTATTTT.

This clonotype has more than one count but fewer than ten. The chain links TRBV6-1 to TRBJ1-2; D gene uncertain. CDR3 length: 13 amino acids. V was trimmed by 3 bases and J by 8 bases, leaving 13 bases between them. Germline V gene lookup returns CDR1 MNHNS and CDR2 SASEGT. The CDR3 coding sequence is TGTGCCAGCAGTGAGGCAGGTTCGAGGGGCTACACCTTC. This gives the protein CASSEAGSRGYTF.

This clonotype showed up many times. In nucleotides, the CDR3 is TGTGCCAGCAGTGGAGGGGTTCACCAAGAGACCCAGTACTTC. Translating gives CASSGGVHQETQYF. The chain uses TRBV25-1 and TRBJ2-5; D is possibly TRBD1 or TRBD2 (5 bases each). Per the germline V gene, CDR1 is MGHDK and CDR2 is SYGVNS. This CDR3 spans 14 amino acids. V was trimmed by 4 bases and J by 0 bases, leaving 9 bases between them.

This clonotype is labeled as medium-sized. CDR3 protein: CASSLSGRTYNEQFF. In nucleotides, the CDR3 is TGTGCCAGCAGTCTTAGCGGGAGGACCTACAATGAGCAGTTCTTC. V and J are TRBV12-3 or TRBV12-4 and TRBJ2-1, with 10 bases that match TRBD2. The CDR3 length is 15 residues. V lost 5 bases, J lost 2 bases, and 3 bases stayed unmatched.

V usage is TRBV5-1 and J usage is TRBJ1-1; 10 bases are a match to TRBD1. V was pared by 3 bases and J by 8 bases, with 10 bases of the junction left unmatched. CDR1 SGHRS and CDR2 YFSETQ come from the germline V gene. CDR3 length: 15 residues. CDR3 nucleotides: TGCGCCAGCAGCTCAAGACAGGGGGCAACTTTCGAAGCTTTCTTT. It yields the protein CASSSRQGATFEAFF.

The genes are TRBV21-1 and TRBJ2-7; the tabulated D call, TRBD2, remains unverified against the DNA. TRBV21-1 is annotated as a pseudogene. There are 23 residues in the CDR3. The CDR3 sequence: CAGSKRRAVDMVRGLPLHREQYF. DNA of the CDR3: TGTGCCGGCAGCAAACGGAGGGCAGTTGATATGGTGAGGGGACTCCCACTGCATAGGGAGCAGTACTTC.

This clonotype has ten or more counts. The rearrangement joins TRBV5-4 to TRBJ2-7; D gene ambiguous. The CDR3 sequence is 12 residues long. Trimming removed 1 base from V and 6 bases from J, with 8 bases in between. CDR1 and CDR2 (germline): SGHNT, YYREEE (reference sequence). CDR3 bases: TGTGCCAGCAGCTTGAAAGGATCCGAGCAGTACTTC. It encodes CASSLKGSEQYF.

This clonotype was found a few times. This rearrangement joins TRBV5-1 to TRBJ2-1, with 9 bases fitting TRBD1. V trimming: 4 bases; J trimming: 9 bases; junction bases outside the gene matches: 11. Germline V gene lookup returns CDR1 SGHRS and CDR2 YFSETQ. The CDR3 sequence is 15 residues long. The CDR3 reads CASSVDRGLQGEQFF. CDR3 nucleotides: TGCGCCAGCAGCGTTGACAGGGGGTTACAGGGTGAGCAGTTCTTC.

At least ten counts were recorded for this clonotype. The rearrangement links TRBV7-2 to TRBJ1-6; 9 positions agree with TRBD1. Looked up from germline, CDR1 is SGHTA and CDR2 is FQGNSA. V shed 6 bases and J 8 bases; nucleotides not matched to a gene: 2. The CDR3 contains 13 residues. CDR3 coding DNA: TGTGCCAGCAGTGGACAGGGGTATTCACCCCTCCACTTT. Encoded protein: CASSGQGYSPLHF.

There are many counts of this clonotype. The V gene is TRBV7-2, the J gene TRBJ2-5; D not resolved. The germline V and J ends were trimmed by 7 bases and 4 bases, with 16 bases remaining between them. The CDR3 length is 14 residues. CDR1 and CDR2 (germline): SGHTA, FQGNSA. CDR3 sequence: CASTPILPGETQYF. In DNA, the CDR3 is TGTGCCAGCACCCCAATTTTACCGGGAGAGACCCAGTACTTC.

The rearrangement uses TRBV12-5 and TRBJ2-2; TRBD1 agrees at 9 bases. After removal of 4 bases from V and 3 bases from J, the junction contained 9 bases not matched to a gene. The length of the CDR3 is 17 residues. Germline CDR1 LGHNT, CDR2 FRNRAP. CDR3 nucleotide sequence: TGTGCTAGTGGTTGGAAAACAGGGGGCGCGTACACCGGGGAGCTGTTTTTT. Protein product: CASGWKTGGAYTGELFF.

The chain couples TRBV20-1 to TRBJ2-5; 8 bases align to TRBD2. With 1 base clipped from V and 2 bases from J, the junction kept 15 bases outside the gene matches. This CDR3 has 18 amino acids. The germline V gene has CDR1 DFQATT and CDR2 SNEGSKA (reference sequence). The CDR3 loop reads CSARASYTLAGLQETQYF. The CDR3 region has the DNA TGCAGTGCTAGAGCCTCATATACCCTAGCGGGCTTACAAGAGACCCAGTACTTC.

On this clonotype itself: The junction departs from germline at one end; a sequencing error may be responsible. The chain is built from TRBV11-2 and TRBJ2-1; 9 nucleotides agree with TRBD2. The CDR3 is made up of 17 amino acids. Germline values: CDR1 SGHAT, CDR2 FQNNGV. The CDR3 DNA reads TGTGCCAGCAGCCCCATAGCGGGAGATGGGTCCTGCAATGGGCAGTTCTTC. Its protein is CASSPIAGDGSCNGQFF.

Many counts were recorded for this clonotype. The J gene is TRBJ2-1, the V gene TRBV7-2; possibly TRBD2 for D (6 bases). Germline lookup yields CDR1 SGHTA and CDR2 FQGNSA. This CDR3 is 14 amino acids long. The V gene lost 10 bases and the J gene lost 4 bases, with 17 bases spanning the gap. As DNA, the CDR3 is TGTGCCACCAATCGAGTGAGCGGGTACAATGAGCAGTTCTTC. Translation gives CATNRVSGYNEQFF.

This chain uses TRBV12-3 or TRBV12-4 with TRBJ2-1; either TRBD1 or TRBD2 may fit D (5 bases each). V shed 6 bases and J shed 7 bases, with 16 bases lying between them. The CDR3 contains 14 residues. The CDR3 reads CASRPGPLKNEQFF. The CDR3 coding sequence is TGTGCCAGCAGGCCGGGACCCCTAAAGAATGAGCAGTTCTTC.